Following are 30 T cell receptor beta chains from one sample sequenced in a study of radiotherapy plus CTLA-4 blockade in lung cancer. Repertoires were generated with immunoSEQ multiplex PCR, while TCRdb's copy carries only in-frame clones and drops some. The sample holds about 51,000 clones, 75% to 85% seen once. Here the sequenced sample was peripheral blood, taken from a patient treated with radiotherapy plus ipilimumab. The source of these receptors is a human donor with non-small cell lung cancer who had a complete response to radiotherapy plus ipilimumab.

The chain's CDR3 is CASSVDSVWQPQHF. CDR3 sequence (DNA): TGTGCCAGCAGCGTAGACAGTGTATGGCAGCCCCAGCATTTT. This chain uses TRBV2 with TRBJ1-5; D may be TRBD1 (5 bases). This CDR3 is built from 14 residues. Germline V CDR1 and CDR2: SNHLY, FYNNEI. V shed 6 bases and J shed 7 bases, with 16 bases lying between them.

The gene calls are TRBV19 and TRBJ1-5; 9 bases map to TRBD1. The germline gives CDR1 LNHDA, CDR2 SQIVND (reference sequence). CDR3 length: 15 amino acids. With 6 bases clipped from V and 4 bases from J, the junction kept 7 bases outside the gene matches. CDR3 DNA: TGTGCCAGTAGCGTAGACAGGGGGACTAATCAGCCCCAGCATTTT. Its translation: CASSVDRGTNQPQHF.

The genes are TRBV27 and TRBJ2-7, with 8 bases aligning to TRBD1. After removal of 3 bases from V and 3 bases from J, the junction contained 13 bases not matched to a gene. The CDR3 is 17 amino acids. The germline gives CDR1 MNHEY, CDR2 SMNVEV (reference sequence). The CDR3 reads CASSFYNLRDRRYEQYV. In nucleotides, the CDR3 is TGTGCCAGCAGTTTCTACAACCTACGGGACAGGCGCTACGAGCAGTACGTC.

The rearrangement joins TRBV6-1 to TRBJ1-6; D perhaps matches TRBD1 (5 bases). Germline values: CDR1 MNHNS, CDR2 SASEGT. The germline V and J ends were trimmed by 0 bases and 6 bases, with 15 bases remaining between them. The CDR3 length is 17 residues. CDR3 region: CASSEAYWGRPNSPLHF. CDR3 nucleotides: TGTGCCAGCAGTGAAGCCTATTGGGGGAGGCCTAATTCACCCCTCCACTTT.

The V gene is TRBV29-1, the J gene TRBJ2-1; 9 bases are a match to TRBD2. In germline, CDR1 is SQVTM, CDR2 ANQGSEA. Germline trimming cut 5 bases from V and 6 bases from J; bases unmatched to any gene: 2. The CDR3 loop spans 12 amino acids. The CDR3 region has the DNA TGCAGCGTTCTAGCGGGGATCAATGAGCAGTTCTTC. Its translation: CSVLAGINEQFF.

The V call is TRBV28, the J call TRBJ1-6; D gene ambiguous. Germline assignment: CDR1 MDHEN and CDR2 SYDVKM. The CDR3 contains 14 residues. Deletions cut 6 bases from V and 9 bases from J, with 15 bases between. The CDR3 region has the DNA TGTGCCAGCAGAACCGGGAGCCAGGTTTCACCCCTCCACTTT. The encoded protein is CASRTGSQVSPLHF.

The CDR3 region is CASSERLGGEAFF. The CDR3 DNA reads TGTGCCAGCAGTGAAAGGCTAGGGGGTGAAGCTTTCTTT. The chain employs TRBV2 and TRBJ1-1, with a weak D call TRBD1 (6 bases). From germline, CDR1 is SNHLY and CDR2 FYNNEI. The CDR3 is made up of 13 amino acids. The ends were cut back, 2 bases at V and 7 bases at J, with 11 bases in the middle.

This clone was counted between two and nine times. Germline is not matched at one junction end, which may reflect a read error. This rearrangement joins TRBV7-7 to TRBJ2-2, with D possibly being TRBD1 (6 bases). Germline V lookup: CDR1 SSHAT, CDR2 FNYEAQ (reference sequence). The CDR3 spans 15 residues. CDR3 in DNA: TGTGCTAGCAGCCGACGGACAGCAGAAGACGGGGAGCTGTTTTTT. It is translated as CASSRRTAEDGELFF. Full variable domain (remainder filled in from reference TRBV7-7 and TRBJ2-2): GAGVSQSPRYKVTKRGQDVTLRCDPISSHATLYWYQQALGQGPEFLTYFNYEAQPDKSGLPSDRFSAERPEGSISTLTIQRTEQRDSAMYRCASSRRTAEDGELFFGEGSRLTVL.

The chain recombines TRBV11-2 with TRBJ2-1; maybe TRBD2 (6 bases). From germline, CDR1 is SGHAT and CDR2 FQNNGV. This CDR3 region has 15 residues. The ends were cut back, 5 bases at V and 9 bases at J, with 20 bases in the middle. The CDR3 loop is CASSNVRGGVGEQFF. Here the CDR3 DNA reads TGTGCCAGCAGCAACGTTCGGGGCGGGGTGGGTGAGCAGTTCTTC.

The chain carries TRBV18 and TRBJ1-1; 9 bases fit TRBD1. The CDR3 covers 14 residues. The trim removed 2 bases at V and 5 bases at J, leaving 3 bases unmatched. Germline-derived CDR1 and CDR2 are KGHSH and LQKENI. CDR3 sequence reads: CASSPETGGTEAFF. In nucleotides, the CDR3 is TGTGCCAGCTCACCAGAGACAGGGGGGACTGAAGCTTTCTTT. The full variable domain, its missing parts supplied by reference TRBV18 and TRBJ1-1, is NAGVMQNPRHLVRRRGQEARLRCSPMKGHSHVYWYRQLPEEGLKFMVYLQKENIIDESGMPKERFSAEFPKEGPSILRIQQVVRGDSAAYFCASSPETGGTEAFFGQGTRLTVV.

In the case of this clone: This sample also contains other DNA sequences that code for the same CDR3. This chain uses TRBV5-1 with TRBJ1-3; D not resolved. The CDR3 length is 16 residues. V lost 4 bases to trimming and J lost 0 bases, with 14 bases between them. Germline V gene lookup returns CDR1 SGHRS and CDR2 YFSETQ. CDR3 sequence (DNA): TGCGCCAGCAGCGTTGCGTCAGGCAGCTCTGGAAACACCATATATTTT. It translates to CASSVASGSSGNTIYF.

The chain uses TRBV9 and TRBJ2-2; 14 nucleotides agree with TRBD2. V trimming: 0 bases; J trimming: 7 bases; junction bases outside the gene matches: 5. Germline V gene sequence: CDR1 SGDLS, CDR2 YYNGEE. The CDR3 runs 17 residues. The CDR3 sequence is CASSVAGGLAGDGELFF. CDR3 DNA sequence: TGTGCCAGCAGCGTAGCTGGGGGACTAGCGGGGGACGGGGAGCTGTTTTTT.

A few counts support this clone. V gene TRBV5-4 combines with J gene TRBJ1-2; TRBD1 might be the D (5 bases). The CDR3 has 14 amino acids. Looked up from germline, CDR1 is SGHNT and CDR2 is YYREEE (reference sequence). V lost 0 bases and J 3 bases, leaving 9 bases between the germline ends. The CDR3 here is CASSLGQGDYGYTF. The CDR3 DNA reads TGTGCCAGCAGCTTGGGCCAGGGCGACTATGGCTACACCTTC.

This sequence joins TRBV14 and TRBJ2-2, with D possibly matching TRBD2 (6 bases). The germline CDR1 and CDR2 sequences are SGHDN and FVKESK. Trimming stripped 4 bases from V and 2 bases from J, with 14 bases between. There are 16 residues in the CDR3. The CDR3: CASSLLGGRNTGELFF. CDR3 DNA: TGTGCCAGCAGCCTCCTCGGGGGTCGCAACACCGGGGAGCTGTTTTTT. Based on the CDR3 plus reference TRBV14 and TRBJ2-2, the full variable domain is EAGVTQFPSHSVIEKGQTVTLRCDPISGHDNLYWYRRVMGKEIKFLLHFVKESKQDESGMPNNRFLAERTGGTYSTLKVQPAELEDSGVYFCASSLLGGRNTGELFFGEGSRLTVL.

This chain links TRBV9 with TRBJ1-2; a possible D gene is TRBD1 (6 bases). The germline V and J ends were trimmed by 10 bases and 0 bases, with 19 bases remaining between them. This CDR3 is built from 15 residues. Germline V lookup: CDR1 SGDLS, CDR2 YYNGEE. CDR3 region: CASHKGQGSNYGYTF. The DNA for the CDR3 is TGTGCCTCACATAAGGGACAAGGCTCTAACTATGGCTACACCTTC.

This chain uses TRBV27 with TRBJ2-3; no reliable D call. CDR1 is MNHEY and CDR2 is SMNVEV in the germline V gene (reference sequence). The CDR3 consists of 13 residues. The germline V and J ends were trimmed by 2 bases and 6 bases, with 9 bases remaining between them. CDR3 sequence: CASSLSYSDTQYF. Here the CDR3 DNA reads TGTGCCAGCAGTTTAAGTTACTCGGATACGCAGTATTTT.

V gene TRBV19 combines with J gene TRBJ1-3; D possibly corresponds to TRBD1 (5 bases). Per the germline V gene, CDR1 is LNHDA and CDR2 is SQIVND (reference sequence). V dropped 3 bases and J dropped 1 base, with 10 bases sitting between them. The CDR3 is made up of 15 amino acids. CDR3 in amino acids: CASSISGFSGNTIYF. CDR3 in DNA: TGTGCCAGTAGTATTTCAGGGTTTTCTGGAAACACCATATATTTT.

The rearrangement joins TRBV2 to TRBJ1-4; unclear D gene. With 4 bases removed from V and 8 bases from J, the gap between germline ends came to 14 bases. Looked up from germline, CDR1 is SNHLY and CDR2 is FYNNEI. The CDR3 runs to 14 residues. In DNA, the CDR3 is TGTGCCAGCAGTGTCACTGTCTCCAACGAAAAACTGTTTTTT. It specifies CASSVTVSNEKLFF.

The genes are TRBV10-1 and TRBJ2-3; 11 nucleotides line up with TRBD1. Germline assignment: CDR1 WNHNN and CDR2 SYGVQD (reference sequence). CDR3 size: 14 residues. Losses at the gene ends were 6 bases for V and 5 bases for J; bases not matched to a gene: 4. This CDR3 reads CASSGQGAGDTQYF. In DNA, the CDR3 is TGCGCCAGCAGCGGACAGGGGGCGGGAGATACGCAGTATTTT.

V and J are TRBV2 and TRBJ1-6; tentatively, D is TRBD1 (6 bases). Germline-derived CDR1 and CDR2 are SNHLY and FYNNEI. V shed 7 bases and J shed 7 bases, with 11 bases lying between them. This CDR3 comprises 13 residues. CDR3 DNA sequence: TGTGCCAGCAAGGACAGCTACAATTCACCCCTCCACTTT. This codes for CASKDSYNSPLHF.

V is TRBV7-9 and J is TRBJ2-1; D not certain. The CDR3 sequence is 15 residues long. The germline V gene has CDR1 SEHNR and CDR2 FQNEAQ (reference sequence). Trimming shortened V by 5 bases and J by 0 bases, and 11 bases separated the two germline ends. CDR3 amino acids: CASSPPLSSYNEQFF. DNA for the CDR3: TGTGCCAGCAGCCCCCCATTGAGCTCCTACAATGAGCAGTTCTTC. The whole variable domain, filled in from reference TRBV7-9 and TRBJ2-1, reads DTGVSQNPRHKITKRGQNVTFRCDPISEHNRLYWYRQTLGQGPEFLTYFQNEAQLEKSRLLSDRFSAERPKGSFSTLEIQRTEQGDSAMYLCASSPPLSSYNEQFFGPGTRLTVL.

This chain uses TRBV6-5 with TRBJ2-5; 8 bases map to TRBD1. The junction had 10 bases not matched to a gene; V was cut back by 4 bases and J by 9 bases. This CDR3 has 14 amino acids. From germline, CDR1 is MNHEY and CDR2 SVGAGI. CDR3 in amino acids: CASSSGTGSGAQYF. The DNA of the CDR3 is TGTGCCAGCAGTTCCGGGACAGGCTCGGGGGCCCAGTACTTC.

The V gene is TRBV19, the J gene TRBJ2-3, with D possibly being TRBD2 (5 bases). The CDR3 length is 14 residues. The germline V gene has CDR1 LNHDA and CDR2 SQIVND (reference sequence). Between the trimmed V and J ends, which lost 2 bases and 3 bases, there was a span of 9 bases. The CDR3 here is CASSIPLATDTQYF. CDR3 nucleotide sequence: TGTGCCAGTAGTATACCCCTAGCAACAGATACGCAGTATTTT.

The chain joins TRBV10-3 to TRBJ2-3, with D maybe TRBD2 (7 bases). CDR1 is ENHRY and CDR2 is SYGVKD in the germline V gene. This CDR3 contains 17 residues. V lost 8 bases and J 1 base, leaving 22 bases between the germline ends. The CDR3 DNA reads TGTGCCATCGGGGGAGGGGGACTAAGGGCCCGCACAGATACGCAGTATTTT. It specifies CAIGGGGLRARTDTQYF.

The genes are TRBV4-3 and TRBJ1-1, with D hard to call. Germline V CDR1 and CDR2: LGHNA, YSLEER. The V end lost 3 bases, the J end lost 3 bases, and 8 bases lay between the germline ends. There are 13 residues in the CDR3. CDR3 sequence: CASSQGSDTEAFF. CDR3 nucleotide sequence: TGCGCCAGCAGCCAGGGCAGTGACACTGAAGCTTTCTTT.

The chain carries TRBV27 and TRBJ2-5; 7 bases match TRBD1. Germline V gives CDR1 MNHEY, CDR2 SMNVEV (reference sequence). The CDR3 runs 15 residues. Germline trimming cut 4 bases from V and 2 bases from J; bases unmatched to any gene: 7. CDR3 in amino acids: CASSSMGQSQETQYF. Written as DNA, the CDR3 is TGTGCCAGCAGTTCCATGGGACAGAGTCAAGAGACCCAGTACTTC.

The chain carries TRBV5-1 and TRBJ1-4; the match to TRBD1 covers 8 bases. Germline V gene sequence: CDR1 SGHRS, CDR2 YFSETQ. The CDR3 covers 16 residues. J gave up 0 bases and V 2 bases, and 3 bases lay outside the gene matches. CDR3 region: CASSLGQGATNEKLFF. CDR3 DNA: TGCGCCAGCAGCTTAGGACAGGGAGCAACTAATGAAAAACTGTTTTTT.

The V gene is TRBV19, the J gene TRBJ2-3, with 11 bases fitting TRBD2. The CDR3 is made up of 14 amino acids. V lost 11 bases, J lost 6 bases, and 10 bases stayed unmatched. Germline V gene data show CDR1 as LNHDA and CDR2 as SQIVND (reference sequence). The CDR3 DNA reads as TGTGCCTGTAAGATTAGCGGGGGGGCGGATACGCAGTATTTT. It is translated as CACKISGGADTQYF.

This chain uses TRBV5-6 with TRBJ2-1, with 12 nucleotides matching TRBD1. CDR1 and CDR2 from the germline V gene are SGHDT and YYEEEE. J was trimmed by 8 bases and V by 2 bases; bases with no gene match: 2. There are 14 residues in the CDR3. The CDR3 bases are TGTGCCAGCAGCTTCGGGACAGGGGGCGATGAGCAGTTCTTC. As protein: CASSFGTGGDEQFF.

This chain uses TRBV5-6 with TRBJ1-2; 10 bases align to TRBD1. The CDR3 is 13 residues long. Germline CDR1 and CDR2: SGHDT and YYEEEE. Germline trimming cut 5 bases from V and 7 bases from J; bases unmatched to any gene: 5. The CDR3 protein is CASSWDRGGGYTF. The CDR3 DNA follows: TGTGCCAGCAGTTGGGACAGGGGAGGTGGCTACACCTTC.